This record concerns one T cell receptor (beta chain) sequence. Its target is not known. The DNA is omitted, as the CDR3 cannot be located on it reliably, and the CDR3 follows TCRdb's listing. Germline V lookup: CDR1 SGHRS, CDR2 YFSETQ. Termini included, the CDR3 measures 13 amino acids. Treatment described: some 19 received Ad26.COV2.S at low or high dose, single or two shots; a few received placebo; per-sample allocation not given. Day 63 after the first injection of vaccine or placebo was the sampling time. The data are from a study of Ad26.COV2.S vaccination and SARS-CoV-2 variants. Looking at the study overall: Intramuscularly, Ad26.COV2.S was given either once or twice, 56 days apart. Whole-study findings and limits: Following vaccination, spike-specific CD8+ and CD4+ T cell responses reportedly exhibited substantial breadth. Participants given vaccine showed non-spike TCR breadth similar to that of placebo recipients. Vaccinees displayed broader spike-specific TCR repertoires than placebo recipients.

TCRdb's copy holds only in-frame clones and misses some; the assay was immunoSEQ multiplex PCR. The data show some 300,000 clones, 85% seen once. This receptor was obtained from a person aged 18-60 years who received the Ad26.COV2.S COVID-19 vaccine or a placebo. The sample in question was peripheral blood, obtained in a trial of Ad26.COV2.S vaccine versus placebo. V gene TRBV5-1 combines with J gene TRBJ2-7; TRBD2 is the table's D call, not checked against the DNA. This CDR3 reads CASSFGSGYEQYF.